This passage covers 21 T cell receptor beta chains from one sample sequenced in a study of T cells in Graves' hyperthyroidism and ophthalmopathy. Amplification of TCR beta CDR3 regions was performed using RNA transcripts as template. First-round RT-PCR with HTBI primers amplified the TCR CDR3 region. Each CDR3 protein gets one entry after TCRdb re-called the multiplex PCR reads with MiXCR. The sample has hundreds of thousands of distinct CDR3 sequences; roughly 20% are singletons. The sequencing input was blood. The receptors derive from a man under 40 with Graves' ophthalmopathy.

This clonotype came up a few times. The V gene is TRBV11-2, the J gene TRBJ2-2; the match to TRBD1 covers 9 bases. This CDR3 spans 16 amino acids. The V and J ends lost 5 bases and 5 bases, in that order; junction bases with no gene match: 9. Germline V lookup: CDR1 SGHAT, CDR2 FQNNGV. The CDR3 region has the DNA TGTGCCAGCAGCACCGGGACAGGGAGGTATACCGGGGAGCTGTTTTTT. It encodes CASSTGTGRYTGELFF.

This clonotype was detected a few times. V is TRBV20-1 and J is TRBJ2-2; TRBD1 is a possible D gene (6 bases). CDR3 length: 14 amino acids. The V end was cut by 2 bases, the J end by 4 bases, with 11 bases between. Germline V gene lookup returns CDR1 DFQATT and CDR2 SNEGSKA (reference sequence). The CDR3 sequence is CSARQGLGTGELFF. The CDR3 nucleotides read TGCAGTGCTAGACAGGGGCTGGGCACCGGGGAGCTGTTTTTT.

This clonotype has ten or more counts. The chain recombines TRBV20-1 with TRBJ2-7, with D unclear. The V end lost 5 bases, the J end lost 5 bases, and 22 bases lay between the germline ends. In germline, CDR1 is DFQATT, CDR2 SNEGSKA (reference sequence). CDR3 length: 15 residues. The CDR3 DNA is TGCAGTGCTCAAGACCCCGGCGCCCCTCGGAACGAGCAGTACTTC. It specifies CSAQDPGAPRNEQYF.

This CDR3 reads CASRPQGQGLYEQYF. The DNA for the CDR3 is TGTGCCAGCAGGCCACAGGGTCAGGGTCTCTACGAGCAGTACTTC. This sequence joins TRBV11-3 and TRBJ2-7; perhaps TRBD1 as D (6 bases). The CDR3 runs 15 residues. CDR1 is SGHNT, CDR2 YENEEA, per germline. Between the trimmed V and J ends, which lost 6 bases and 3 bases, there was a span of 18 bases. The full variable domain, rest sourced from reference TRBV11-3 and TRBJ2-7, is EAGVVQSPRYKIIEKKQPVAFWCNPISGHNTLYWYLQNLGQGPELLIRYENEEAVDDSQLPKDRFSAERLKGVDSTLKIQPAELGDSAVYLCASRPQGQGLYEQYFGPGTRLTVT.

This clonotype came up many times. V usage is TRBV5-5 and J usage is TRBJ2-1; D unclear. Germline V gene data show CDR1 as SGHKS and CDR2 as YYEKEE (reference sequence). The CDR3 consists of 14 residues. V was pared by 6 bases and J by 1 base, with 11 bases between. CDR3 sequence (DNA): TGTGCCAGCACGGTCGGTACTTCCTACAATGAGCAGTTCTTC. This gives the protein CASTVGTSYNEQFF.

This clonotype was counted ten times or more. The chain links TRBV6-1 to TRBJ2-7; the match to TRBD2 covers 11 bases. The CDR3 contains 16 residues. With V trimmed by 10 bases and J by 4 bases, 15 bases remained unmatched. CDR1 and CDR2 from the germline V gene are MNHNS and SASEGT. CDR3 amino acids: CAILGVAGLAGYEQYF. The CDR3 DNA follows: TGTGCCATCCTGGGGGTGGCCGGACTAGCGGGTTACGAGCAGTACTTC.

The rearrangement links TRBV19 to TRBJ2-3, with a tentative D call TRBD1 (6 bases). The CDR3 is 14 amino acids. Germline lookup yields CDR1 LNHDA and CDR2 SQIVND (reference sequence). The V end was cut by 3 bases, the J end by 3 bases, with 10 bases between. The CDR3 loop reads CASSIPDSTDTQYF. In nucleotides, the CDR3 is TGTGCCAGTAGTATCCCGGACAGTACAGATACGCAGTATTTT. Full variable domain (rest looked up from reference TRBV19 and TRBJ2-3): DGGITQSPKYLFRKEGQNVTLSCEQNLNHDAMYWYRQDPGQGLRLIYYSQIVNDFQKGDIAEGYSVSREKKESFPLTVTSAQKNPTAFYLCASSIPDSTDTQYFGPGTRLTVL.

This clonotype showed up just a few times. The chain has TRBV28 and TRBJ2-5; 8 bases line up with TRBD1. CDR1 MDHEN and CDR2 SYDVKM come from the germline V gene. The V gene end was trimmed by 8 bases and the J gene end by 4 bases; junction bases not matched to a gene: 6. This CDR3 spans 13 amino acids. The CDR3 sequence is CASENTGGETQYF. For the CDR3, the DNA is TGTGCCAGCGAAAACACAGGGGGAGAGACCCAGTACTTC.

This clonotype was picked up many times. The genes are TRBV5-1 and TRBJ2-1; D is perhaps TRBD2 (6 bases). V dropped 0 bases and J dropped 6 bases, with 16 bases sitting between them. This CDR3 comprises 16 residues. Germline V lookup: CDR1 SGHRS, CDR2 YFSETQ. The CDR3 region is CASSLGDLPWFNEQFF. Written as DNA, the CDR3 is TGCGCCAGCAGCTTGGGGGACTTACCCTGGTTCAATGAGCAGTTCTTC.

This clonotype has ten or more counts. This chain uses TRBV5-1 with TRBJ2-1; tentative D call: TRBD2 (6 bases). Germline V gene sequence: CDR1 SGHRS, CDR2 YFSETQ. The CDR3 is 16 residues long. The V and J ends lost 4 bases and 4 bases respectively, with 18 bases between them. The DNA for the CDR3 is TGCGCCAGCAGCCCCTGGGGAACGGGAGAATACAATGAGCAGTTCTTC. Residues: CASSPWGTGEYNEQFF.

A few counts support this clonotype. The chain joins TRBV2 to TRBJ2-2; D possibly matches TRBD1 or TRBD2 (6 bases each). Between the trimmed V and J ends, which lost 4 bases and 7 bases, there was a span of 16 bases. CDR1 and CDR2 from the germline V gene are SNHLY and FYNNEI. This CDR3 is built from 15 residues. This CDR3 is CASSGPGGAGGELFF. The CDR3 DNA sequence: TGTGCCAGCAGTGGTCCCGGGGGCGCCGGCGGGGAGCTGTTTTTT.

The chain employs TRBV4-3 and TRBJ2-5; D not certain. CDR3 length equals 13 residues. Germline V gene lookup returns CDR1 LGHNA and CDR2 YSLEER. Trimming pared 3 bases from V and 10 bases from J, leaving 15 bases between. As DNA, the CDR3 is TGCGCCAGCAGCCAGAGCACGGCCCAAGGCCAGTACTTC. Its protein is CASSQSTAQGQYF.

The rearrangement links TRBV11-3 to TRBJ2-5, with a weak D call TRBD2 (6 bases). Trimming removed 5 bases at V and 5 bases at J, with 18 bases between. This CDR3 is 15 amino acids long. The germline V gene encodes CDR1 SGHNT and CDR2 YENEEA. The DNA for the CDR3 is TGTGCCAGCAGCCAGGGACTTACCGCCGGGGAGACCCAGTACTTC. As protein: CASSQGLTAGETQYF.

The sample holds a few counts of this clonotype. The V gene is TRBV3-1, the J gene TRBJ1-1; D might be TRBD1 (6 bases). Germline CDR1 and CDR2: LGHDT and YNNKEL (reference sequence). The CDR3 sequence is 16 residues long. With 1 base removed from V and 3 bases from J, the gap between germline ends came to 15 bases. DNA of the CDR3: TGTGCCAGCAGCCAAGCGGGCAGGGGCGATTACACTGAAGCTTTCTTT. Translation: CASSQAGRGDYTEAFF.

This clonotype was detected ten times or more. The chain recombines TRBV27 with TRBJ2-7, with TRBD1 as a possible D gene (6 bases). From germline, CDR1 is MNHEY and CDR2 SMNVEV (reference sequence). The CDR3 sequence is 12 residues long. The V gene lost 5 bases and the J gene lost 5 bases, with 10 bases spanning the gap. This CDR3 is CASSRYRDEQYF. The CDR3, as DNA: TGTGCCAGCAGTCGATACAGGGACGAGCAGTACTTC.

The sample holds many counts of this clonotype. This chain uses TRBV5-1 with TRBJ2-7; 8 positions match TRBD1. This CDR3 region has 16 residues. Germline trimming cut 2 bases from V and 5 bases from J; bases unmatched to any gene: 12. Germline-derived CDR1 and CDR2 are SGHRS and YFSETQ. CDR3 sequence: CASSLGPRQGSHEQYF. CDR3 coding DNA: TGCGCCAGCAGCTTAGGACCGAGACAGGGGAGTCACGAGCAGTACTTC.

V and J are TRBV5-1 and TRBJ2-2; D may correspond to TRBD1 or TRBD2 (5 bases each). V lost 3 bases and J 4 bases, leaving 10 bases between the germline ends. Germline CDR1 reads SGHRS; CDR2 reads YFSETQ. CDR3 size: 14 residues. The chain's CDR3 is CASSSGPGTGELFF. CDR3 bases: TGCGCCAGCAGCTCGGGGCCAGGCACCGGGGAGCTGTTTTTT.

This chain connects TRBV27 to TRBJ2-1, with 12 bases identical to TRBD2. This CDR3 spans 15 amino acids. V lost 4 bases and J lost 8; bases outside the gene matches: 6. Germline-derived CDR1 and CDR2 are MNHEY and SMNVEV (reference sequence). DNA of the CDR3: TGTGCCAGCAGTTCCGGACTAGCGGGACTGGATGAGCAGTTCTTC. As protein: CASSSGLAGLDEQFF.

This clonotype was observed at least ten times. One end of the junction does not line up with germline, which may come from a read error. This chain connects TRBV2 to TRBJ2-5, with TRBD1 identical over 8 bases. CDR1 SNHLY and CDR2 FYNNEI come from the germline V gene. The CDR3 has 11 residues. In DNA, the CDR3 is TGTGCCAGCAGTGACGCGGACAGGGTTAACTTC. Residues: CASSDADRVNF.

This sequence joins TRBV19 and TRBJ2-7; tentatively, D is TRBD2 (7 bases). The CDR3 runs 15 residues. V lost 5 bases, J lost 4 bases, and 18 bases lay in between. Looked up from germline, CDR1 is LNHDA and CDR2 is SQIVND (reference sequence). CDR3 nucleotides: TGTGCCAGTAGTCCCAGGGGAGCGGGATCTTACGAGCAGTACTTC. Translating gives CASSPRGAGSYEQYF.

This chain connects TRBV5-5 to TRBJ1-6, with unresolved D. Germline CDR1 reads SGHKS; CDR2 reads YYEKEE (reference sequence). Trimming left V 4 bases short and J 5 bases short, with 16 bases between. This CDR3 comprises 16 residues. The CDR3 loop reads CASSRSGWQDNSPLHF. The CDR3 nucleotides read TGTGCCAGCAGCCGATCCGGGTGGCAAGATAATTCACCCCTCCACTTT.